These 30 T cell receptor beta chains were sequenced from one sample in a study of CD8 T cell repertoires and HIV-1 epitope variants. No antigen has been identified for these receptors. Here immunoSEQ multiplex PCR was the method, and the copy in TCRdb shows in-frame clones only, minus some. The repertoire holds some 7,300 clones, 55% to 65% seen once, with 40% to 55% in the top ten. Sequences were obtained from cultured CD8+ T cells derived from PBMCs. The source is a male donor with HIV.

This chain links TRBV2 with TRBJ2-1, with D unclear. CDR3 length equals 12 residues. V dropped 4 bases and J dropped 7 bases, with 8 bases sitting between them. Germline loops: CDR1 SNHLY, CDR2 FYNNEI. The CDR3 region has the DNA TGTGCCAGCAGTGGTGCGGAAAATGAGCAGTTCTTC. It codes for CASSGAENEQFF.

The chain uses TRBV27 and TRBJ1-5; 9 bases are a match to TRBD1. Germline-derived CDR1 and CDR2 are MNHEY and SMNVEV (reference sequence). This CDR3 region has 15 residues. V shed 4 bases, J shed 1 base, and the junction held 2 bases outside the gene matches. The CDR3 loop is CASSSGTGSNQPQHF. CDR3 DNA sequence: TGTGCCAGCAGTTCCGGGACAGGGAGCAATCAGCCCCAGCATTTT.

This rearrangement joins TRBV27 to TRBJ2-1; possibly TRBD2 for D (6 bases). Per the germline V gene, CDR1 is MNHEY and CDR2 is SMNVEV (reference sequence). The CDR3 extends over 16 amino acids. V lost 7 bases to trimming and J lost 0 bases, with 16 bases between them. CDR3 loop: CASMGGSWSSYNEQFF. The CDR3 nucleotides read TGTGCCAGCATGGGAGGTAGCTGGAGCTCCTACAATGAGCAGTTCTTC.

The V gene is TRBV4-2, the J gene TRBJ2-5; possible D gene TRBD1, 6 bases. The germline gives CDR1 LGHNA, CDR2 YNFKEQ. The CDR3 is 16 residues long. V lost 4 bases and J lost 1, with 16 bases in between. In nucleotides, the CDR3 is TGTGCCAGCAGCCCCAGATCAGGGGCCCTCCAAGAGACCCAGTACTTC. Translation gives CASSPRSGALQETQYF.

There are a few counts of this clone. The CDR3 DNA follows: TGTGCCAGCAGCGCCGGACAGGGGGCCACTGAAGCTTTCTTT. Protein: CASSAGQGATEAFF. The chain joins TRBV9 to TRBJ1-1, with 11 bases that match TRBD1. Germline CDR1 reads SGDLS; CDR2 reads YYNGEE. This CDR3 region has 14 residues. The J segment lost 4 bases and the V segment lost 3 bases, leaving 2 bases of the junction unmatched.

The CDR3 sequence: CASSLFGNSGFTYNEQFF. The CDR3 DNA reads TGTGCCAGCAGCTTATTCGGTAATAGCGGGTTTACCTACAATGAGCAGTTCTTC. The chain carries TRBV11-2 and TRBJ2-1; 7 bases are a match to TRBD2. The trim removed 2 bases at V and 2 bases at J, leaving 12 bases unmatched. This CDR3 contains 18 residues. Germline CDR1 is SGHAT and CDR2 is FQNNGV.

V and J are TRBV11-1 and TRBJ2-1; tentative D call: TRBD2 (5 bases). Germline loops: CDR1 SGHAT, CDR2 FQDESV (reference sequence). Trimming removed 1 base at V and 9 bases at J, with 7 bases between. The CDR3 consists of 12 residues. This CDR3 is CASSLGGGEQFF. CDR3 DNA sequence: TGTGCCAGCAGCTTAGGAGGAGGTGAGCAGTTCTTC.

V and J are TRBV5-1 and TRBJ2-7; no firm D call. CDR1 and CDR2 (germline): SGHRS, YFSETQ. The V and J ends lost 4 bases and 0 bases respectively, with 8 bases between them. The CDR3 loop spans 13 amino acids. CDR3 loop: CASSPARSYEQYF. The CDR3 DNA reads TGCGCCAGCAGCCCGGCGCGCTCCTACGAGCAGTACTTC.

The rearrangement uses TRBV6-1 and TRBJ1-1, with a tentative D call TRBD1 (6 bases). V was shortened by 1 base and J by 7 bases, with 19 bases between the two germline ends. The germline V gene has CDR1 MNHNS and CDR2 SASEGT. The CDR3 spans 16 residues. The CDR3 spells CASSEEGGGPRGEAFF. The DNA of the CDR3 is TGTGCCAGCAGTGAAGAAGGAGGGGGGCCGCGAGGTGAAGCTTTCTTT.

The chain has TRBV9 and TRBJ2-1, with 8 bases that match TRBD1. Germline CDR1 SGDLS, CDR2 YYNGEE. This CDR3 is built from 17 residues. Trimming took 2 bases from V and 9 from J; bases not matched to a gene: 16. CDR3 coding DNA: TGTGCCAGCAGCGTCTCCCCAGGGGGCCCTCGGCCACCTGAGCAGTTCTTC. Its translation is CASSVSPGGPRPPEQFF.

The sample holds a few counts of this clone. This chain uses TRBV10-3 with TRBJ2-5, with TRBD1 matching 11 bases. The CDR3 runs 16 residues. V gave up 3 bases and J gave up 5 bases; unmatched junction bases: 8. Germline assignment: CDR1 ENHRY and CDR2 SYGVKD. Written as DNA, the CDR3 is TGTGCCATCAGTGACCCCGGACAGGGGGCCGGGGAGACCCAGTACTTC. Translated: CAISDPGQGAGETQYF.

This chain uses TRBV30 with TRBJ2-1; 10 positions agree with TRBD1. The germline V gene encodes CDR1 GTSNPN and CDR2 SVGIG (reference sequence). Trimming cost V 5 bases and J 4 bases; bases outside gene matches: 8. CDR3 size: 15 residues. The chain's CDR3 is CAWDRGLTLYNEQFF. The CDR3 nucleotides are TGTGCCTGGGACAGGGGGCTTACCCTTTACAATGAGCAGTTCTTC.

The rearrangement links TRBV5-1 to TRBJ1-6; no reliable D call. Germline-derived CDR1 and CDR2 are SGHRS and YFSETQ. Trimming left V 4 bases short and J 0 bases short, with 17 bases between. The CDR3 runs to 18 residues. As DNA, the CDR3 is TGCGCCAGCAGCCCGGACGGACTCTTAAGCTCCTATAATTCACCCCTCCACTTT. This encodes CASSPDGLLSSYNSPLHF.

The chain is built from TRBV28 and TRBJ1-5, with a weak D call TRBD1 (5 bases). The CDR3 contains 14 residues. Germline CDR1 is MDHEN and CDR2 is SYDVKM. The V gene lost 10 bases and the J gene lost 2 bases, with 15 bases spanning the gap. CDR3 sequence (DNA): TGTGCCATCCGTGGGACCTTGGGCAATCAGCCCCAGCATTTT. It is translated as CAIRGTLGNQPQHF.

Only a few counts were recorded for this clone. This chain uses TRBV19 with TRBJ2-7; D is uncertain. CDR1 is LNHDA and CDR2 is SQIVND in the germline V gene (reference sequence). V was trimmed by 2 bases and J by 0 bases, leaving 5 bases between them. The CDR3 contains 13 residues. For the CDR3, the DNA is TGTGCCAGTAGTATAAGCATCTCCTACGAGCAGTACTTC. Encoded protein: CASSISISYEQYF.

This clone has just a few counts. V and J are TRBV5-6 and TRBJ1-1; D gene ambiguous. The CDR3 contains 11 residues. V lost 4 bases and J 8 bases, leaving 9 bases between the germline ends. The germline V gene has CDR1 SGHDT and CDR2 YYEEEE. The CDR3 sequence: CASSDSEEAFF. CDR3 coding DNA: TGTGCCAGCAGCGACTCAGAAGAAGCTTTCTTT.

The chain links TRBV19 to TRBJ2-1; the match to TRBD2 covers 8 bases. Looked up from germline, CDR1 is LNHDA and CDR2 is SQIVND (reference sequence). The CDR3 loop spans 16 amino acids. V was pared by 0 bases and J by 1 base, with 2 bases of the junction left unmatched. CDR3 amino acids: CASSIEGGRSYNEQFF. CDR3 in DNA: TGTGCCAGTAGTATAGAGGGCGGGAGGTCCTACAATGAGCAGTTCTTC.

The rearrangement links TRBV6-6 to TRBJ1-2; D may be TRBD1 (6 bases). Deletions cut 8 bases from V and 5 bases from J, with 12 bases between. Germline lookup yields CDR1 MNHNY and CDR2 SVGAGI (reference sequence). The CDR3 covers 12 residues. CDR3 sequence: CASERTGYGYTF. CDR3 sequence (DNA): TGTGCCAGCGAGAGAACAGGGTATGGCTACACCTTC.

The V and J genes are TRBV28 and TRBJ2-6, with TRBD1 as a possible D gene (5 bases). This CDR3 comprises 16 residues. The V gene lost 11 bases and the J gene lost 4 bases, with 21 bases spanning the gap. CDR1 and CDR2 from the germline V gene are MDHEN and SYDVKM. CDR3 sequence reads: CAVKGSQGVGANVLTF. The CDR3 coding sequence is TGTGCCGTCAAAGGCTCTCAGGGTGTGGGGGCCAACGTCCTGACTTTC.

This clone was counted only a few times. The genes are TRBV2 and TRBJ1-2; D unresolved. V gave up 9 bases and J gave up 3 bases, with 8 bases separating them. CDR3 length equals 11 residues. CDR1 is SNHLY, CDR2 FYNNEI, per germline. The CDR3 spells CAREVDYGYTF. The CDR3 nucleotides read TGTGCCAGGGAAGTTGACTATGGCTACACCTTC.

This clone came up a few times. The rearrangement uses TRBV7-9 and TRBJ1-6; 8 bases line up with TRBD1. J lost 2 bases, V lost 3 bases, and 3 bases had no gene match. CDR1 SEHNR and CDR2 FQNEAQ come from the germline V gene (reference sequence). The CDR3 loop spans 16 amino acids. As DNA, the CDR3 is TGTGCCAGCAGCTTGGACAGGGTAGCCTATAATTCACCCCTCCACTTT. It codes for CASSLDRVAYNSPLHF.

The CDR3 loop is CASSFTGGYTDTQYF. The CDR3 DNA reads TGTGCCAGCAGCTTCACGGGAGGTTACACAGATACGCAGTATTTT. The chain couples TRBV11-2 to TRBJ2-3, with TRBD2 matching 7 bases. The CDR3 has 15 residues. Trimming cost V 3 bases and J 2 bases; bases outside gene matches: 5. CDR1 and CDR2 (germline): SGHAT, FQNNGV.

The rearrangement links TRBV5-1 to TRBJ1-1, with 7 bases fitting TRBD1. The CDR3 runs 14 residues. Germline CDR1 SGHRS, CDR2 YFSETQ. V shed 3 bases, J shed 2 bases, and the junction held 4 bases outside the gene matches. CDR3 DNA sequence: TGCGCCAGCAGCTGGGACAGAGGAAACACTGAAGCTTTCTTT. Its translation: CASSWDRGNTEAFF.

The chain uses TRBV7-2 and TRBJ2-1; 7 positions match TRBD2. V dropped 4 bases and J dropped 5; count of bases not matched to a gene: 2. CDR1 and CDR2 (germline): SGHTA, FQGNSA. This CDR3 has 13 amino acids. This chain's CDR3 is CASSSGTNNEQFF. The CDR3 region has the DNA TGTGCCAGCAGCTCCGGGACTAACAATGAGCAGTTCTTC.

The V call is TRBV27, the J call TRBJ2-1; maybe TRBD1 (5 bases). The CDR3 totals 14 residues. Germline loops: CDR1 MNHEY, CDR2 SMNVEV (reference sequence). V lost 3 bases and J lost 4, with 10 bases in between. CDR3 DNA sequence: TGTGCCAGCAGTTTTGGCAGGGCATACAATGAGCAGTTCTTC. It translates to CASSFGRAYNEQFF.

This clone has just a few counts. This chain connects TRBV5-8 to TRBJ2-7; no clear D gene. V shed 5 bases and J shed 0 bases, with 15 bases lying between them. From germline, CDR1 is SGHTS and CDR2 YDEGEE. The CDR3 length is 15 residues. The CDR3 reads CASSSQSPSSYEQYF. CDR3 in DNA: TGTGCCAGCAGTTCACAGAGCCCCAGCTCCTACGAGCAGTACTTC.

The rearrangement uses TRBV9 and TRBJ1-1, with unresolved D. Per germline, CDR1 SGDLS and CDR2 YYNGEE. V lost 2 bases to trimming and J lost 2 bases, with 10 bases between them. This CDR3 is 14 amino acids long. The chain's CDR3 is CASSVSGVNTEAFF. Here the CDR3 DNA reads TGTGCCAGCAGCGTCTCCGGGGTTAACACTGAAGCTTTCTTT.

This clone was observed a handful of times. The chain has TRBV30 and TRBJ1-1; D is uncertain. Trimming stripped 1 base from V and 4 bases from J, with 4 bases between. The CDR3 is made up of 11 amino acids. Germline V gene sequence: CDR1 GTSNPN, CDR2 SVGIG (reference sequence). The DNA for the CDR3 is TGTGCCTGGAGTGAGGTCACTGAAGCTTTCTTT. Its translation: CAWSEVTEAFF.

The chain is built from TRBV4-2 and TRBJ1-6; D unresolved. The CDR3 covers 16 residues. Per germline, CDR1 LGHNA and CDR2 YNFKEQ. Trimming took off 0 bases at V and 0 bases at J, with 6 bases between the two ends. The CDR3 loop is CASSQDLNSYNSPLHF. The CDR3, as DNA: TGTGCCAGCAGCCAAGACCTCAACTCCTATAATTCACCCCTCCACTTT.

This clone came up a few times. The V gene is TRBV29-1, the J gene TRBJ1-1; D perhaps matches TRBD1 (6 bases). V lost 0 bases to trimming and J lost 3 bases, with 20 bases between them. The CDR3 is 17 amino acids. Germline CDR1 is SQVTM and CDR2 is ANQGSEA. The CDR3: CSVEDLGRGGAHTEAFF. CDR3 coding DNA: TGCAGCGTTGAAGATCTGGGTCGAGGGGGGGCCCACACTGAAGCTTTCTTT.